This TCR beta chain is drawn from a study of T cell changes during pregnancy in multiple sclerosis. Clones were sequenced by immunoSEQ multiplex PCR, and TCRdb holds only the in-frame ones, with some missing. The sample lists some 57,000 clones; 75% to 95% were seen once. V shed 2 bases and J shed 2 bases, with 9 bases lying between them. This CDR3 is 15 amino acids long. The germline gives CDR1 SNHLY, CDR2 FYNNEI. V and J are TRBV2 and TRBJ2-2; D remains ambiguous. The sequence was collected from a female donor in good health, enrolled as a control in a pregnancy study. This specimen consisted of CD4+ T cells from peripheral blood mononuclear cells, obtained after pregnancy. The CDR3 spells CASSELRINTGELFF. CDR3 sequence (DNA): TGTGCCAGCAGTGAACTTCGTATTAACACCGGGGAGCTGTTTTTT. Full variable domain (outside the CDR3, taken from reference TRBV2 and TRBJ2-2): EPEVTQTPSHQVTQMGQEVILRCVPISNHLYFYWYRQILGQKVEFLVSFYNNEISEKSEIFDDQFSVERPDGSNFTLKIRSTKLEDSAMYFCASSELRINTGELFFGEGSRLTVL.